This T cell receptor beta chain was sequenced during a study of Tregs in tolerant kidney transplant recipients. Findings and limits, study-wide: Biological reproducibility was not directly addressed in this study.

Unstimulated regulatory T cells (CD4+CD25+CD127-), CD4+CD25- non-regulatory cells, CD4 and CD8 cells were FACS-sorted from thawed PBMCs. CDR1 and CDR2 (germline): MDHEN, SYDVKM. With 8 bases clipped from V and 4 bases from J, the junction kept 8 bases outside the gene matches. The CDR3 runs to 14 residues. Measured with immunoSEQ multiplex PCR; TCRdb has only the in-frame clones, and not every one. The sample includes under 100,000 clones, around nine tenths seen only once; the top ten take over 4%. For this clone: Its antigen remains unknown.

Sample: CD8+ T cells from blood. The TCR originated in a human donor in good health. The chain uses TRBV28 and TRBJ1-3; 7 bases are a match to TRBD1. The CDR3 protein is CASRHRGAGNTIYF. As DNA, the CDR3 is TGTGCCAGCCGTCACAGGGGAGCGGGAAACACCATATATTTT.